Listed here is a single T cell receptor beta chain. The sample belongs to a study of blood T cell repertoires in COVID-19. In the study overall: Donors in the United States, Italy and Spain gave samples during acute or convalescent COVID-19.

This CDR3 contains 16 residues. V lost 1 base, J lost 7 bases, and 14 bases lay in between. CDR1 and CDR2 from the germline V gene are LNHDA and SQIVND (reference sequence). Those enrolled, adults aged 18 to 89 years, came from some 23 US areas. Profiling relied on immunoSEQ multiplex PCR, and the TCRdb table lists in-frame clones only, not all of them. Among approximately 64,000 clones, 88% were seen once, and the ten largest hold 9.5% to 13%. The sequenced sample consisted of PBMCs or T cells enriched from blood (not recorded which). The receptor was isolated from a woman in her 40s who had recovered from COVID-19. The chain has TRBV19 and TRBJ1-6, with a tentative D call TRBD1 (6 bases). The DNA of the CDR3 is TGTGCCAGTAGTATAGTGGGGGGGGCACGGAATTCACCCCTCCACTTT. It codes for CASSIVGGARNSPLHF.